This T cell receptor beta chain emerged from a study of radiotherapy plus CTLA-4 blockade in lung cancer. Study as a whole: Disease control was achieved by 31% of patients, and objective responses by 15% to 20%. Study outcomes and limitations: Early blood T cell clone changes and increased post-radiation serum interferon-beta were reportedly the strongest response predictors. In blood, TCR clones derived from the tumor expanded after radiotherapy plus ipilimumab.

Note on this clone: Its antigen is still unknown.

Chemo-refractory metastatic non-small-cell lung cancer patients underwent focal radiation alongside CTLA-4 blockade with ipilimumab. V was pared by 5 bases and J by 12 bases, with 15 bases of the junction left unmatched. The CDR3 sequence is 17 residues long. Germline CDR1 reads LNHDA; CDR2 reads SQIVND (reference sequence). TCRdb's table, derived via immunoSEQ multiplex PCR, lists solely in-frame clones and lacks some. In the table there are 13,000 to 15,000 clones, around 87% of which are singletons. The source of this sequence is a human donor with non-small cell lung cancer that progressed on radiotherapy plus ipilimumab. Some clones in this sample may be carry-over from other donors' samples. This chain joins TRBV19 and TRBJ2-1; TRBD2 matches 14 bases. The starting material was peripheral blood, obtained from a patient treated with radiotherapy plus ipilimumab. The CDR3 coding sequence is TGTGCCAGTAGTTCAGGACTAGCGGGAGGCCAGACCCTTCGGCAGTTCTTC. Its translation is CASSSGLAGGQTLRQFF.